This T cell receptor (beta chain) comes out of a study of graft-versus-host responses after intestinal transplantation. Findings and caveats of the study: Allograft clonal ratios (graft-versus-host to host-versus-graft) were high in patients who had graft-donor T cell macrochimerism. The recipient marrow held GvH clones, and some of them showed up first in ileum or blood. Early post-transplant falls in HvG clones accompanied the peak levels of circulating GvH clones.

Assay: immunoSEQ multiplex PCR; the TCRdb copy retains only in-frame clones and omits some. The sample has tens of thousands of clones; 75% to 95% are singletons. The CDR3 sequence is 17 residues long. V was pared by 6 bases and J by 0 bases, with 8 bases of the junction left unmatched. The germline CDR1 and CDR2 sequences are ENHRY and SYGVKD. This clone was picked up a small number of times. Its matching antigen is unknown. Specimen: unstimulated CD8+ T cells sorted from spleen or lymph node cells, collected before intestinal transplant. The source is a human donor who received an intestinal transplant. The rearrangement joins TRBV10-3 to TRBJ2-6; TRBD1 aligns across 7 bases. The CDR3 protein is CAIRSGTAASGANVLTF. For the CDR3, the DNA is TGTGCCATCAGATCCGGGACAGCGGCCTCTGGGGCCAACGTCCTGACTTTC.